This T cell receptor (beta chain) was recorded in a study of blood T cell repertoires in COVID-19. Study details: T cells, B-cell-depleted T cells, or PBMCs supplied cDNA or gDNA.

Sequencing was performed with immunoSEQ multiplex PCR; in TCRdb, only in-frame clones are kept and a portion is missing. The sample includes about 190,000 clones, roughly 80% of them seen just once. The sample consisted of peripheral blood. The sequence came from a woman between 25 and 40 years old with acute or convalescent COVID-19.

The CDR3 nucleotides are TGTGCCAGCAGTCGCCGAGGTAGCGAGACCCAGTACTTC. Translated: CASSRRGSETQYF. The V gene is TRBV11-2, the J gene TRBJ2-5; unclear D gene. Germline CDR1 is SGHAT and CDR2 is FQNNGV. This CDR3 contains 13 residues. Between the trimmed V and J ends, which lost 6 bases and 5 bases, there was a span of 13 bases.